This T cell receptor (beta chain) appears in the sequencing data of a study of CXCR3-negative and CXCR3-positive naive CD8 T cells. Study-wide results and limits: Comparison of naive cells showed more hydrophobic TRB CDR3s in CXCR3-positive than in CXCR3-negative naive cells.

Turning to this clonotype: Its antigen is as yet unknown.

UMI labels and 5' RACE were used to prepare the TRB cDNA libraries. TCRdb re-called the 5' RACE reads; every CDR3 protein appears as one record, without DNA. This sample's table has 75,000 to 100,000 distinct CDR3 sequences. The CDR3 has 15 amino acids. Germline V gene data show CDR1 as SGHVS and CDR2 as FNYEAQ. The chain is built from TRBV7-6 and TRBJ2-1. The TCR sequence derives from a human donor in good health. Some clones in this sample may be carry-over from other donors' samples. The specimen sequenced was naive CXCR3+ CD8+ T cells from blood. Subset: CD45RO-CCR7+CD27+CD95- naive CD8+ T cells expressing CXCR3 (TNR3+). CDR3 in amino acids: CASNSGWSSYNEQFF.